This T cell receptor (beta chain) was identified in a study of T cell responses to AZD1222 COVID-19 vaccine. Pooled in the analysis were second doses at about 4 or about 12 weeks. Study-wide findings and caveats: All repertoire sampling was performed exclusively after the peak T cell response. Across the whole spike, CD4 TCRs peaked at regions 160-218 and 743-854. Just 5 to 7 AZD1222 recipients were seropositive at baseline.

Sequencing was performed with immunoSEQ multiplex PCR; in TCRdb, only in-frame clones are kept and a portion is missing. The sample lists approximately 15,000 clones; around 89% were seen once. Details on this clone: Antigen unknown.

Germline CDR1 and CDR2: LGHDT and YNNKEL (reference sequence). This CDR3 is 15 amino acids long. The V end lost 0 bases, the J end lost 11 bases, and 16 bases lay between the germline ends. The sequence was collected from an adult who received the AZD1222 COVID-19 vaccine. The source material was peripheral blood, sampled 28 days after the second AZD1222 dose. The rearrangement links TRBV3-1 (or the pseudogene TRBV3-2) to TRBJ1-4, with D maybe TRBD1 (6 bases). The CDR3 loop reads CASSQEAGEREKLFF. CDR3 coding DNA: TGTGCCAGCAGCCAAGAGGCAGGGGAAAGAGAGAAACTGTTTTTT.